This T cell receptor beta chain originates from a study of T cells in Graves' hyperthyroidism and ophthalmopathy. Regarding the study as a whole: The model anticipated ophthalmopathy a median about 6.5 months pre-onset.

V was clipped by 6 bases and J by 1 base, with 12 bases between them. Germline lookup yields CDR1 MNHNS and CDR2 SASEGT. This CDR3 region has 14 residues. Recently diagnosed hyperthyroidism of less than 2 months' duration affected patients aged 18 to 65. Researchers barred patients who had uncontrolled infection, other autoimmune disease, pregnancy or lactation. The CDR3 regions of TCR beta were amplified from RNA transcripts. The HTBI primer set was used in a first-round RT-PCR of the TCR CDR3. One entry per CDR3 protein results from TCRdb running MiXCR on the multiplex PCR reads. The sample has some 550,000 distinct CDR3 sequences; about 20% are singletons. This clonotype was counted at least ten times. What it binds is unknown.

The chain carries TRBV6-1 and TRBJ1-1, with a weak D call TRBD1 (6 bases). What was sequenced was blood. The TCR was taken from a man aged 18-30 years with Graves' hyperthyroidism. The CDR3 DNA reads as TGTGCCAGCAGGCCTACAGGGAGGAACACTGAAGCTTTCTTT. Its protein product is CASRPTGRNTEAFF.